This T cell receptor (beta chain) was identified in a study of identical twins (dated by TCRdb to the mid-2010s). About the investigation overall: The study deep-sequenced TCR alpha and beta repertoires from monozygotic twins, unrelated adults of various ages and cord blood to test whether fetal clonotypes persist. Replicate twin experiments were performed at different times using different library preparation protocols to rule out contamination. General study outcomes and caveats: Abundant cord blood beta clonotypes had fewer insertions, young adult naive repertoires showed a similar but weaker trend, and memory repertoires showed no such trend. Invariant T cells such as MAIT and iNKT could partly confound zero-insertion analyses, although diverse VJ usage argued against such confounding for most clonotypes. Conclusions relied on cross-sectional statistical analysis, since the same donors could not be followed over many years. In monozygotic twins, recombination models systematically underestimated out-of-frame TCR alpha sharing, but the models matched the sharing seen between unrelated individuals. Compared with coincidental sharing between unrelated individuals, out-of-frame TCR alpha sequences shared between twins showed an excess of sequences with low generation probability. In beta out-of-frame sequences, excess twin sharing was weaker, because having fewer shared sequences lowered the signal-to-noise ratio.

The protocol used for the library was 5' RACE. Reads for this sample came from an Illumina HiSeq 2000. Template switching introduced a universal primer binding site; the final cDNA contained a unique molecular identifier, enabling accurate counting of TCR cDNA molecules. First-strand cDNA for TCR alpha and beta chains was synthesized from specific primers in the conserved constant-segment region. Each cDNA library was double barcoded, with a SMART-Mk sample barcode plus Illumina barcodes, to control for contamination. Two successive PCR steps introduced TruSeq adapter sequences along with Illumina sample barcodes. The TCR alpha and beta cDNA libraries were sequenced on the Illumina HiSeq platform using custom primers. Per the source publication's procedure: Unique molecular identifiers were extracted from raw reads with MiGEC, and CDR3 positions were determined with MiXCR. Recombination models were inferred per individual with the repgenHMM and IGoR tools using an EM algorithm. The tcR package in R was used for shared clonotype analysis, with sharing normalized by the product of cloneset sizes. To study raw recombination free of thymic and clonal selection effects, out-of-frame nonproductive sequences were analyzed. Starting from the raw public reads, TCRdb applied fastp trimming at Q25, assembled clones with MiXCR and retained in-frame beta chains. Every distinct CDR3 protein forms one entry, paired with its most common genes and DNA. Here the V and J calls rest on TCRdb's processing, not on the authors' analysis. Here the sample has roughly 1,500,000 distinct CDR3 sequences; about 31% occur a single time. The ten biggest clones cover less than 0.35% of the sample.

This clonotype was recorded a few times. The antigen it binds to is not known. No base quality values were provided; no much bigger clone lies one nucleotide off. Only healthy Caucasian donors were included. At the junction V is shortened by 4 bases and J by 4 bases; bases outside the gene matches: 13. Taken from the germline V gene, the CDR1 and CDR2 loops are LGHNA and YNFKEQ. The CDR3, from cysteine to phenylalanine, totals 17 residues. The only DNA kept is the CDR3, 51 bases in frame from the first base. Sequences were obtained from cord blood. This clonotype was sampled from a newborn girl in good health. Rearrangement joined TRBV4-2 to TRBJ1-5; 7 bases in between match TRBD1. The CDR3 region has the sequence CASSLVNVAGGNQPQHF. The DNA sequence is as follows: TGTGCCAGCAGCCTTGTCAACGTGGCAGGGGGGAATCAGCCCCAGCATTTT.